This TCR beta chain was sequenced during a study of T cells in Graves' hyperthyroidism and ophthalmopathy (dated by TCRdb to about 2019). Describing the broader study: TCR V-J signatures able to tell the groups apart were searched for in a discovery cohort of 90 to 100 patients, of whom roughly 42 had Graves' ophthalmopathy and around 57 had stable Graves' hyperthyroidism. Prospective prediction of ophthalmopathy was tested in an independent validation cohort of 18 to 20 hyperthyroidism patients and 17 patients who later progressed to ophthalmopathy. For training and testing, the 100 or so patients in the discovery cohort were randomly divided in a 7:3 ratio. Thyroid tissue and blood T-cell repertoires from six Graves' hyperthyroidism patients were also compared in the study. Once sampling was done, hyperthyroidism patients were given methimazole at a starting dose of 30 mg daily, whereas ophthalmopathy patients were given high-dose intravenous methylprednisolone. TCR Vbeta CDR3 sequencing of some 140 peripheral blood samples (about 45 ophthalmopathy, 75 or so hyperthyroidism and approximately 17 progressor patients) is reported in the paper.

Amplification of TCR beta CDR3 regions was carried out from RNA transcripts. A first-round RT-PCR of the TCR CDR3 used the HTBI primer set with the Qiagen OneStep RT-PCR kit. The libraries were constructed in a second round of multiplex PCR and then size-selected and purified. Libraries were sequenced paired-end with 100 bp reads on an Illumina HiSeq2000. The authors' pipeline ran thus. SOAPnuke was used to process the raw data, removing reads that contained adapters or uncalled bases, had a mean Phred below 15, or lacked an exact match to the constant primer or identifier. COPE v1.2.5 was used to merge the high-quality paired reads, and each unique nucleotide sequence was defined as a clonotype. MiTCR v1.1 was used to align the clonotypes against IMGT TRBV, TRBD and TRBJ reference segments. Analysis was restricted to V-J combinations with a frequency above 0.0001, which covered 99.2% of repertoires. A TCS score was defined as the ratio of F50 (clonal expansion) to E x V (chaos), with BLOSUM62-based TCRdist applied between CDR3 peptides within each V-J. Welch's t-statistics and random forest reduced fewer than 600 V-J features to roughly 13, which were used in a naive Bayes classifier (R e1071). Thyroid-blood repertoire similarity was quantified with the Morisita-Horn index. TCRdb trimmed the raw reads at Q25, called clones with MiXCR and kept productive beta chains. Rows with a matching CDR3 protein are joined into one entry that keeps the most common DNA and genes. The V and J calls, along with clone size, are taken from TCRdb and not from the paper's own processing. For this sample there are tens of thousands of distinct CDR3 sequences; approximately 50% appear just once. The ten top clones hold 32% of the sample.

Study-wide conclusions, independent of this receptor: Most expanded thyroid clonotypes (frequency above 0.001) were also detected in blood, a finding suggesting that blood repertoires may reflect thyroid immune responses. Sample size was not statistically predetermined, and blinding of investigators to group allocation was not performed. A model built on a 13 V-J signature distinguished ophthalmopathy from stable hyperthyroidism, reaching 85% to 90% sensitivity and approximately 83% specificity in cross-validation and 80%/75% in testing. During validation, the model predicted progression to ophthalmopathy a median of approximately six months ahead of onset, with 60% to 71% sensitivity and 72.22% specificity.

The V and J ends are trimmed by 8 bases and 7 bases, leaving 18 bases between them. Its CDR3 holds 14 amino acids, cysteine through phenylalanine. The CDR3 DNA has 42 bases and is translated from base 1. On this clonotype: The clone's antigen remains unknown. Base quality data are lacking; no much larger clone is found one base away.

Stable Graves' hyperthyroidism was defined as no progression to ophthalmopathy during 18 months of follow-up. Hyperthyroidism patients were newly diagnosed, with disease duration under 2 months, and aged 18 to 65 years. The study excluded patients with uncontrolled infections, other autoimmune diseases, pregnancy or lactation. Diagnoses were based on clinical symptoms, serum thyroxine and TRAb, thyroid ultrasound and orbital computed tomography. Total RNA was extracted with Trizol reagent, and quality was checked on an Agilent 2100 Bioanalyzer. The source is a woman aged 50 to 60 with Graves' hyperthyroidism. The sequencing sample was made of peripheral blood or thyroid tissue (not recorded which). Rearrangement joined TRBV12-3 or TRBV12-4 to TRBJ1-5, and possibly TRBD1, on 6 matching bases. The nucleotides are TGTGCCAGCTCACCCGGCCAGGGGCAACAGCCCCAGCATTTT. This sequence encodes CASSPGQGQQPQHF.